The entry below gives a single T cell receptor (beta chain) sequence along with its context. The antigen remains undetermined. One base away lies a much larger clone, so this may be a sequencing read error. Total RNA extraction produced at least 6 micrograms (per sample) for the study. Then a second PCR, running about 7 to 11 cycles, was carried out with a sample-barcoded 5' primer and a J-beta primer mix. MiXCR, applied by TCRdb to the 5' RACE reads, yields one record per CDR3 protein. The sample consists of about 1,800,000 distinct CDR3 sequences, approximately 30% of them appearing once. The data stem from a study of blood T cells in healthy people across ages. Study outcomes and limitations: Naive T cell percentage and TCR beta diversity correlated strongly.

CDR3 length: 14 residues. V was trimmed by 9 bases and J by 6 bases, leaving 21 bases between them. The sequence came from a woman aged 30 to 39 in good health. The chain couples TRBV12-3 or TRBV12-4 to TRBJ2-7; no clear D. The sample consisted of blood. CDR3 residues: CARKDPIRSREQYF. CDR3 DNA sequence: TGTGCCAGGAAAGACCCCATCCGCTCGCGCGAGCAGTACTTC.